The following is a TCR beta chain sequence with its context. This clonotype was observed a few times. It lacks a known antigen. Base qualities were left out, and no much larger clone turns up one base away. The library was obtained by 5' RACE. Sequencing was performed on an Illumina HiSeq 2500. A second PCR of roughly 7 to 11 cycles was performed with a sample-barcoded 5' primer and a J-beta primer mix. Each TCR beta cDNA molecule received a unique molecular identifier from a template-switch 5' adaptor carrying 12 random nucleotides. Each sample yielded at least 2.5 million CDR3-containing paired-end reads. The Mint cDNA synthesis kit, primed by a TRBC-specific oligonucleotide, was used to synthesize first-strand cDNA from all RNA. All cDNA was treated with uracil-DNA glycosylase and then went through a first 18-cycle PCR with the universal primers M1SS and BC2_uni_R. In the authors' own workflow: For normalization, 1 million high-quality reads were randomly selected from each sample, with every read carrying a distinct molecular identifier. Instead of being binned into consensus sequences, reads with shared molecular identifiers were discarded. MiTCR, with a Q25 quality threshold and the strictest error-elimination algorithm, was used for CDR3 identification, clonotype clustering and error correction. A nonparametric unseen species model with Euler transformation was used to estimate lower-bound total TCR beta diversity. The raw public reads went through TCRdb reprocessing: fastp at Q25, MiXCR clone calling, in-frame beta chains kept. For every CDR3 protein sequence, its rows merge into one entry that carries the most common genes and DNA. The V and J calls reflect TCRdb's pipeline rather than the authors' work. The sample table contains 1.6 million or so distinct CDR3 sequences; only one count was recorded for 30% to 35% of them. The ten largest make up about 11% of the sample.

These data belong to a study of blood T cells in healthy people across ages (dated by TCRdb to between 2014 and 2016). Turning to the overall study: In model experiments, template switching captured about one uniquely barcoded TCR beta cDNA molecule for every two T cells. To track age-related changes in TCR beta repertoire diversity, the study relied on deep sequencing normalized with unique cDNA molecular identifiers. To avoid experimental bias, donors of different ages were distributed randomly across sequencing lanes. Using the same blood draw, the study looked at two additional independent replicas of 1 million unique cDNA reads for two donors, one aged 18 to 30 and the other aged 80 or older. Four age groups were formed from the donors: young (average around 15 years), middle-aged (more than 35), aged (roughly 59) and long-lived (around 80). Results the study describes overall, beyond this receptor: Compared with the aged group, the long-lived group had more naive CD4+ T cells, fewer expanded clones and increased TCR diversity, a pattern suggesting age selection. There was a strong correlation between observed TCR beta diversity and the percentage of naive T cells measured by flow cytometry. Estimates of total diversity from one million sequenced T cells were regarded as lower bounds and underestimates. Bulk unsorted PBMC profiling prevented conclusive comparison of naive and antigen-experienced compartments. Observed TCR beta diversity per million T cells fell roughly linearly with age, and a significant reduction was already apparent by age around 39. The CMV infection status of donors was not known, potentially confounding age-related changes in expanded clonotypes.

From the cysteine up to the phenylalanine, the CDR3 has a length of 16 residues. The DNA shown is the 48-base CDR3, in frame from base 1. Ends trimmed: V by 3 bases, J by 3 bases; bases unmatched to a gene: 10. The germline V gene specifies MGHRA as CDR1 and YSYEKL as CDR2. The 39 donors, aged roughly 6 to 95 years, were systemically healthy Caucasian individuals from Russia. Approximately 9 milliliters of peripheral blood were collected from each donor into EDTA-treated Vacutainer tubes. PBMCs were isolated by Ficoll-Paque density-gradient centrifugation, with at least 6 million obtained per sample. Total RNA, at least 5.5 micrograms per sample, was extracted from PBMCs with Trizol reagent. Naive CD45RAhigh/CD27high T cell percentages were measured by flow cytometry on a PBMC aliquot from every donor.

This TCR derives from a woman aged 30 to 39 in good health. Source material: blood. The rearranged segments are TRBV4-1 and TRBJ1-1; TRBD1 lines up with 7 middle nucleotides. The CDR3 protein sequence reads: CASSQVPGTGDTEAFF. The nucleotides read TGCGCCAGCAGCCAGGTTCCGGGAACAGGGGACACTGAAGCTTTCTTT.